Listed below are T cell receptor beta chains from one sample, sequenced in a study of T cells generated in artificial thymic organoids. These receptors' targets are unknown. TCRdb re-derived calls from the 5' RACE reads in MiXCR, one entry per CDR3 protein. The data hold 7,500 to 9,000 distinct CDR3 sequences, with around 25% observed a single time. Sequencing used naive CD8+ T cells grown in artificial thymic organoids from cord blood stem and progenitor cells. The receptors were sampled from a human donor who gave cord blood stem cells for thymic organoid culture, a cardiac surgery patient who gave postnatal thymus, or a blood donor (not recorded which). The CDR3 runs from the conserved cysteine through the conserved F or W. Each record gives: V gene, clone size, J gene, D gene, CDR3 DNA, CDR3 protein. A D gene is named only where the DNA matches it firmly. Rows may omit the clone size; those that give it use once, few, many or a size class.

TRBV5-1	few	TRBJ1-2	NA	TGCGCCAGCAGCTTGGTGGCAGGCCATAGCTACACCTTC	CASSLVAGHSYTF
TRBV7-2	NA	TRBJ1-3	NA	TGTGCCAGCAGCTTGAGGGGCCTCTCTGGAAACACCATATATTTT	CASSLRGLSGNTIYF
TRBV4-1	medium-sized	TRBJ1-1	NA	TGCGCCAGCAGCCAAGGGGGGGGGCAGGGTGAAGCTTTCTTT	CASSQGGGQGEAFF
TRBV30	few	TRBJ2-2	NA	TGTGCCTCCGGGACAATGAACACCGGGGAGCTGTTTTTT	CASGTMNTGELFF
TRBV3-1	NA	TRBJ1-1	NA	TGTGCCAGCAGCCAAGATGGGGGGGACAACACTGAAGCTTTCTTT	CASSQDGGDNTEAFF
TRBV19	few	TRBJ2-1	NA	TGTGCCAGTAGTAAGGGACCCAAAGAGTGGAATGAGCAGTTCTTC	CASSKGPKEWNEQFF
TRBV4-3	NA	TRBJ2-4	NA	TGCGCCAGCAGCCAAGGGTACAGGCTTCTAGCCAAAAACATTCAGTACTTC	CASSQGYRLLAKNIQYF
TRBV3-1	NA	TRBJ2-5	TRBD2	TGTGCCAGCAGCGGACGGCCAGCGGGGAAGACCCAGTACTTC	CASSGRPAGKTQYF
TRBV10-3	few	TRBJ2-1	TRBD1	TGTGCCATCAGTGAGTTCCGGGACAGGGGTAACAATGAGCAGTTCTTC	CAISEFRDRGNNEQFF
TRBV24-1	NA	TRBJ1-5	NA	TGTGCCACCAGTTCAGGGTATTGCAATCAGCCCCAGCATTTT	CATSSGYCNQPQHF
TRBV12-3/TRBV12-4	NA	TRBJ2-7	NA	TGTGCCAGCAGTCCTACTGGCTCCTACGAGCAGTACTTC	CASSPTGSYEQYF
TRBV6-1	NA	TRBJ1-5	NA	TGTGCCAGCAGTGAACCCCGTCGAGGTAAGCCCCAGCATTTT	CASSEPRRGKPQHF
TRBV7-9	medium-sized	TRBJ1-2	TRBD1	TGTGCCAGCAGCCCTCCGACAGGGAGCTATGGCTACACCTTC	CASSPPTGSYGYTF
TRBV4-1	medium-sized	TRBJ2-7	TRBD2	TGCGCCAGCAGCCAAGATTCGGGGGGTAGGCCCTACGAGCAGTACTTC	CASSQDSGGRPYEQYF
TRBV20-1	few	TRBJ1-1	NA	TGCAGTGCTTCGGACAGTCCGGGGGACACTGAAGCTTTCTTT	CSASDSPGDTEAFF
TRBV12-3/TRBV12-4	NA	TRBJ1-5	NA	TGTGCCAGCAGTCCAACAGGAGCCAGCAATCAGCCCCAGCATTTT	CASSPTGASNQPQHF
TRBV5-1	NA	TRBJ2-1	TRBD2	TGCGCCAGCAGCTTGGGACTAGCCTTCCACAATGAGCAGTTCTTC	CASSLGLAFHNEQFF
TRBV4-1	NA	TRBJ2-7	NA	TGCGCCAGCAGCCAAGGAGGGGGAACGAACGAGCAGTACTTC	CASSQGGGTNEQYF
TRBV5-5	few	TRBJ2-5	NA	TGTGCCAGCAGCTCCCGGCCGGCTTGTAGGGAGACCCAGTACTTC	CASSSRPACRETQYF
TRBV7-3	NA	TRBJ2-2	NA	TGTGCCAGCAGTCCGACAGCGAACACCGGGGAGCTGTTTTTT	CASSPTANTGELFF
TRBV28	NA	TRBJ1-4	NA	TGTGCCAGCGGAACGGGGTTTTTAAGGGAAAAACTGTTTTTT	CASGTGFLREKLFF
TRBV4-3	medium-sized	TRBJ1-2	NA	TGCGCCAGCAGCCAAGGCCCCTACAGGGTGCCCTATGGCTACACCTTC	CASSQGPYRVPYGYTF
TRBV4-3	NA	TRBJ2-1	NA	TGCGCCAGCAGCCTAGCTAGAATGTGCAATGAGCAGTTCTTC	CASSLARMCNEQFF
TRBV30	NA	TRBJ2-2	TRBD1	TGTGCCTGCAATACCCGGGACAGGGGATACACCGGGGAGCTGTTTTTT	CACNTRDRGYTGELFF
TRBV19	medium-sized	TRBJ2-7	NA	TGTGCCAGTAGTAGCCAGGGGCTCGGGGACGAGCAGTACTTC	CASSSQGLGDEQYF
TRBV6-2/TRBV6-3	NA	TRBJ2-3	NA	TGTGCCAGCAGTCCCCCGGGACACATCGCCACAGATACGCAGTATTTT	CASSPPGHIATDTQYF
TRBV7-9	NA	TRBJ1-2	NA	TGTGCCAGCAGCTGTTACTCCCGTTTCGGGGGCCACACCTTC	CASSCYSRFGGHTF
TRBV27	NA	TRBJ1-5	TRBD1	TGTGCCAGCAGTTTCGGACAGGGGAGGGATCAGCCCCAGCATTTT	CASSFGQGRDQPQHF
TRBV15	NA	TRBJ2-3	TRBD1	TGTGCCACCAGCCCCCAGGGGACAGGTACGCAGTATTTT	CATSPQGTGTQYF
TRBV12-3/TRBV12-4	medium-sized	TRBJ2-5	TRBD1	TGTGCCAGCAGTCCTACAGACAGGGGGACCCAGTACTTC	CASSPTDRGTQYF
TRBV5-1	NA	TRBJ2-7	NA	TGCGCCAGCAGCCCGGGACACCCGAGCTCCTACGAGCAGTACTTC	CASSPGHPSSYEQYF
TRBV7-2	NA	TRBJ2-7	NA	TGTGCCAGCAGCTTAGCTAGGTACTCCTACGAGCAGTACTTC	CASSLARYSYEQYF
TRBV29-1	medium-sized	TRBJ2-5	NA	TGCAGCGTTGACCTCGGACAGTGCCAAGAGACCCAGTACTTC	CSVDLGQCQETQYF
TRBV12-3/TRBV12-4	medium-sized	TRBJ1-1	NA	TGTGCCAGCAGTTTCGGGACACCAATTAACACTGAAGCTTTCTTT	CASSFGTPINTEAFF
TRBV12-5	few	TRBJ2-7	NA	TGTGCTAGTGCCCCGACTAGGACCTACGAGCAGTACTTC	CASAPTRTYEQYF
TRBV4-3	once	TRBJ1-1	NA	TGCGCCAGCAGCATAACAGGCGGCACTGAGGCTTTCTTT	CASSITGGTEAFF
TRBV4-1	medium-sized	TRBJ1-2	NA	TGCGCCAGCAGCCAAGATAGGGGAGCTAACTATGGCTACACCTTC	CASSQDRGANYGYTF
TRBV5-1	NA	TRBJ2-7	TRBD2	TGCGCCAGCAGCTTGGGACTAGCGGGGGCCTACGAGCAGTACTTC	CASSLGLAGAYEQYF
TRBV27	NA	TRBJ2-7	NA	TGTGCCAGCAGTTTAAGGGCGTATTACGAGCAGTACTTC	CASSLRAYYEQYF
TRBV5-1	medium-sized	TRBJ1-1	NA	TGCGCCAGCAGCTTGGTCGGGTTGGAAACTGAAGCTTTCTTT	CASSLVGLETEAFF
TRBV9	medium-sized	TRBJ1-2	NA	TGTGCCAGCAGCGGCCCGACAAGGGATAACTATGGCTACACCTTC	CASSGPTRDNYGYTF
TRBV14	NA	TRBJ1-1	NA	TGTGCCAGCAGCCCTGACGGGATTGAAGCTTTCTTT	CASSPDGIEAFF
TRBV4-2	medium-sized	TRBJ1-6	TRBD1	TGTGCCAGCAGCGTGACAGGGGGAGGCAATTCACCCCTCCACTTT	CASSVTGGGNSPLHF
TRBV4-2	few	TRBJ2-2	NA	TGTGCCAGCAGCCAAGAACCCGGGGAGCTGTTTTTT	CASSQEPGELFF
TRBV7-6	NA	TRBJ1-6	NA	TGTGCCAGCAGCTTAGCCCACGACTGGACTGATAATTCACCCCTCCACTTT	CASSLAHDWTDNSPLHF
TRBV10-3	NA	TRBJ1-6	NA	TGTGCCACCACCTCCGGGGGATCCTATAATTCACCCCTCCACTTT	CATTSGGSYNSPLHF
TRBV12-3/TRBV12-4	few	TRBJ1-4	NA	TGTGCCAGCAGCCCCCGTGGGGACACGGGAAAACTGTTTTTT	CASSPRGDTGKLFF
TRBV27	medium-sized	TRBJ2-2	TRBD1	TGTGCCAGCACCGCAGGGACAGCGAACACCGGGGAGCTGTTTTTT	CASTAGTANTGELFF
TRBV28	NA	TRBJ2-7	TRBD1	TGTGCCAGCAGTCCAGCAGGGGGCCACTCCTACGAGCAGTACTTC	CASSPAGGHSYEQYF
TRBV10-3	few	TRBJ2-1	TRBD1	TGTGCCATCAGTGAGTCGAGGGACAGGGGAGGGGACAATGAGCAGTTCTTC	CAISESRDRGGDNEQFF
TRBV10-1	medium-sized	TRBJ1-6	NA	TGCGCCAGCAGTGAGTTGCGGGCCCCCTATGGTTCACCCCTCCACTTT	CASSELRAPYGSPLHF
TRBV4-3	few	TRBJ1-1	NA	TGCGCCAGCAGCCACCTCCGCCGGGGGCCGAACACTGAAGCTTTCTTT	CASSHLRRGPNTEAFF
TRBV7-3	medium-sized	TRBJ2-2	TRBD1	TGTGCCAGCAGCTCGACAGGGGAAGTCGGGGAGCTGTTTTTT	CASSSTGEVGELFF
TRBV4-1	few	TRBJ1-2	TRBD1	TGCGCCAGCAGGGACAGGGCTCTCCACTATGGCTACACCTTC	CASRDRALHYGYTF
TRBV6-2/TRBV6-3	medium-sized	TRBJ2-3	NA	TGTGCCAGCAGTTACCCGGACAGTCGGCACCATTTT	CASSYPDSRHHF
TRBV4-3	medium-sized	TRBJ2-7	TRBD1	TGCGCCAGCAGCCAAGAATGGGCAGGGGGCCGATGGGGGGAGCAGTACTTC	CASSQEWAGGRWGEQYF
TRBV30	NA	TRBJ2-6	NA	TGTGCCTGGAGTGGGGAGCCAAGCTCTGGGGCCAACGTCCTGACTTTC	CAWSGEPSSGANVLTF
TRBV4-2	NA	TRBJ1-2	NA	TGTGCCAGCAGCCAAGGAAGGGGACGGAATGGCTACACCTTC	CASSQGRGRNGYTF